The TCR beta chain described here comes from a study of Graves' ophthalmopathy and Graves' hyperthyroidism. RNA transcripts were the template, and TCR beta CDR3 regions were amplified from them. HTBI primers primed a first-round RT-PCR, and a second-round multiplex PCR followed. MiXCR was run by TCRdb on the multiplex PCR reads, yielding one entry per CDR3 protein. Found here are roughly 610,000 distinct CDR3 sequences, 20% to 25% of them singletons; the top ten hold approximately 7%. CDR1 is KGHDR and CDR2 is SFDVKD in the germline V gene. The length of the CDR3 is 19 residues. Losses at the gene ends were 5 bases for V and 0 bases for J; bases not matched to a gene: 12.

The sample was peripheral blood. The chain carries TRBV24-1 and TRBJ2-2; 9 bases agree with TRBD1. The receptor comes from a woman under 30 with stable Graves' hyperthyroidism. Some clones in this sample may be carry-over from other donors' samples. The DNA for the CDR3 is TGTGCCACCAGTGTCAACAGGGGGCGCGAGGTTACGAACACCGGGGAGCTGTTTTTT. Protein product: CATSVNRGREVTNTGELFF.